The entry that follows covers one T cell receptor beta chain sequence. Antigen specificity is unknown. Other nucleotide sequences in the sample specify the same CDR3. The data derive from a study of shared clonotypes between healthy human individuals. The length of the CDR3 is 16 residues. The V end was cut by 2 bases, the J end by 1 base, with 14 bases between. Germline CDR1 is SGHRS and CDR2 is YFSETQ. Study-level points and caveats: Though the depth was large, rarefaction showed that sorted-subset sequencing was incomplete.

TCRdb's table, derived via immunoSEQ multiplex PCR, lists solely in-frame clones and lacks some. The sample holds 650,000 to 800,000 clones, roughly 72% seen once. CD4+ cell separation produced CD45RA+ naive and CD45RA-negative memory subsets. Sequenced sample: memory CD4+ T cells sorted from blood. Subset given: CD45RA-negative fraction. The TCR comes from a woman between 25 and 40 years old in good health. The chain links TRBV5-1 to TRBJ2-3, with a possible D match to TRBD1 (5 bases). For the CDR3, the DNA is TGCGCCAGCAGCTTATCCCAGGGTCCCGGCACAGATACGCAGTATTTT. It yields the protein CASSLSQGPGTDTQYF.